These 7 T cell receptor beta chains share one sample of origin, sequenced in a study of beta chain features in type 1 diabetes. Reverse transcription of all isolated RNA meant that expressed TCRB transcripts were sequenced. Some clones are missing from TCRdb's copy, which holds only in-frame ones; the method was immunoSEQ multiplex PCR. Of fewer than 350,000 clones in the sample, about 20% were seen once. Sequenced: naive CD4+ T cells from blood. The receptor set was obtained from a woman aged 18-29 years in good health.

This chain connects TRBV5-1 to TRBJ2-3; 11 nucleotides align to TRBD2. V lost 6 bases, J lost 3 bases, and 3 bases stayed unmatched. Germline values: CDR1 SGHRS, CDR2 YFSETQ. There are 14 residues in the CDR3. The DNA of the CDR3 is TGCGCCAGCATAGGGACTAGCGGAACAGATACGCAGTATTTT. This gives the protein CASIGTSGTDTQYF.

The CDR3 spells CASSLGAETQYF. CDR3 nucleotides: TGCGCCAGCAGCTTGGGAGCAGAGACCCAGTACTTC. This chain uses TRBV5-1 with TRBJ2-5; D not resolved. There are 12 residues in the CDR3. CDR1 is SGHRS and CDR2 is YFSETQ in the germline V gene. Trimming left V 0 bases short and J 4 bases short, with 4 bases between.

As for this clone: The same CDR3 also results from other DNA sequences found in this sample. This chain connects TRBV5-1 to TRBJ1-1; D not resolved. Germline V gene data show CDR1 as SGHRS and CDR2 as YFSETQ. V lost 0 bases to trimming and J lost 0 bases, with 6 bases between them. This CDR3 comprises 14 residues. The CDR3 sequence: CASSLGGMNTEAFF. In DNA form, the CDR3 reads TGCGCCAGCAGCTTGGGTGGCATGAACACTGAAGCTTTCTTT. Full variable domain (outside the CDR3, taken from reference TRBV5-1 and TRBJ1-1): KAGVTQTPRYLIKTRGQQVTLSCSPISGHRSVSWYQQTPGQGLQFLFEYFSETQRNKGNFPGRFSGRQFSNSRSEMNVSTLELGDSALYLCASSLGGMNTEAFFGQGTRLTVV.

This clone was observed a few times. The chain employs TRBV19 and TRBJ2-7; 9 bases are shared with TRBD2. The trim removed 2 bases at V and 1 base at J, leaving 12 bases unmatched. From germline, CDR1 is LNHDA and CDR2 SQIVND (reference sequence). This CDR3 comprises 18 residues. The CDR3 loop reads CASSITRQEREASYEQYF. CDR3 nucleotide sequence: TGTGCCAGTAGTATAACCCGCCAGGAGCGGGAGGCATCCTACGAGCAGTACTTC.

This clone was recorded a few times. The CDR3 DNA reads TGCGCCAGCAGGCCTACCGGACAGTTTGGCACTGAAGCTTTCTTT. Amino acids: CASRPTGQFGTEAFF. The chain uses TRBV5-1 and TRBJ1-1; D is perhaps TRBD1 (6 bases). V lost 5 bases, J lost 4 bases, and 18 bases lay in between. Germline-derived CDR1 and CDR2 are SGHRS and YFSETQ. The CDR3 length is 15 residues. Together with reference TRBV5-1 and TRBJ1-1, the CDR3 gives the full variable domain: KAGVTQTPRYLIKTRGQQVTLSCSPISGHRSVSWYQQTPGQGLQFLFEYFSETQRNKGNFPGRFSGRQFSNSRSEMNVSTLELGDSALYLCASRPTGQFGTEAFFGQGTRLTVV.

This clone was counted between two and nine times. V and J are TRBV7-2 and TRBJ1-6; 7 nucleotides align to TRBD1. Germline values: CDR1 SGHTA, CDR2 FQGNSA. V was clipped by 5 bases and J by 5 bases; unmatched bases: 9. This CDR3 has 16 residues. The CDR3 DNA follows: TGTGCCAGCAGCCAAGCTACAGGGGTGGATAATTCACCCCTCCACTTT. Translation: CASSQATGVDNSPLHF.

The gene calls are TRBV5-1 and TRBJ2-1, with 10 nucleotides matching TRBD2. J was trimmed by 8 bases and V by 2 bases; bases with no gene match: 7. CDR1 SGHRS and CDR2 YFSETQ come from the germline V gene. The CDR3 totals 15 residues. CDR3 DNA: TGCGCCAGCAGCTTAGCGGGGGGGCCTGAGGATGAGCAGTTCTTC. This encodes CASSLAGGPEDEQFF.